These 2 T cell receptor beta chains share one sample of origin, sequenced in a study of T cells in Graves' hyperthyroidism and ophthalmopathy. What was amplified from RNA transcripts were TCR beta CDR3 regions. HTBI primers were employed in a first-round RT-PCR of the TCR CDR3. TCRdb reprocessed the multiplex PCR reads with MiXCR, giving one entry per CDR3 protein. The sample comprises 600,000 to 750,000 distinct CDR3 sequences, 15% to 20% of which are singletons, and roughly a sixth rests with the top ten. The specimen sequenced was blood. These receptors all stem from a man aged 45-60 years with Graves' hyperthyroidism.

Ten or more counts support this clonotype. J is TRBJ2-7 and V is TRBV30, with D unresolved. Germline loops: CDR1 GTSNPN, CDR2 SVGIG (reference sequence). This CDR3 comprises 11 residues. Trimming removed 4 bases from V and 5 bases from J, with 9 bases in between. Here the CDR3 reads CAWTSGDEQYF. CDR3 sequence (DNA): TGTGCCTGGACGTCTGGAGACGAGCAGTACTTC.

The chain recombines TRBV30 with TRBJ2-3, with D perhaps TRBD2 (7 bases). The CDR3 loop spans 16 amino acids. Germline V gene lookup returns CDR1 GTSNPN and CDR2 SVGIG (reference sequence). V dropped 3 bases and J dropped 6 bases, with 22 bases sitting between them. The chain's CDR3 is CAWRRGSRGGQDTQYF. The CDR3 DNA reads TGTGCCTGGAGGCGCGGGAGTAGAGGGGGTCAGGATACGCAGTATTTT.